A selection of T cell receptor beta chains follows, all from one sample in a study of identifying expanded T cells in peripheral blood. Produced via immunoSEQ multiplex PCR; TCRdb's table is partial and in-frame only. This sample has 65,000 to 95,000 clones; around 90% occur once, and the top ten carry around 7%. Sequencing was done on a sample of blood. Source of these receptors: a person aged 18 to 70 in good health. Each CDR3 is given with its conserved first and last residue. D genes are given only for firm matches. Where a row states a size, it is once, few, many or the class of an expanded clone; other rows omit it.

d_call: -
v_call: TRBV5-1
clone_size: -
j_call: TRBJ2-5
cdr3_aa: CASSLGRGQETQYF
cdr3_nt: TGCGCCAGCAGCTTGGGTCGGGGACAAGAGACCCAGTACTTC

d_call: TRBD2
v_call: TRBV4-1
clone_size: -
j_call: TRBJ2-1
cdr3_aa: CASSQPVAGNPYNEQFF
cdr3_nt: TGCGCCAGCAGCCAACCTGTAGCGGGGAACCCCTACAATGAGCAGTTCTTC

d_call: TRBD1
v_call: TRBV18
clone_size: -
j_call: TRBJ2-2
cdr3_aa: CASSPPPDRVFTGELFF
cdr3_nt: TGTGCCAGCTCACCACCCCCCGACAGGGTTTTCACCGGGGAGCTGTTTTTT

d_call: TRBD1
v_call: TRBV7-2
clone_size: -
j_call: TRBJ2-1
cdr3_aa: CASSSSGQSYNEQFF
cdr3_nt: TGTGCCAGCAGCTCCTCGGGACAGTCTTACAATGAGCAGTTCTTC

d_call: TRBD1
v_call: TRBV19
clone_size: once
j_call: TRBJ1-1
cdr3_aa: CATNSGGLRGGTEAFF
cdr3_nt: TGTGCCACCAATTCAGGGGGCCTTCGGGGTGGCACTGAAGCTTTCTTT

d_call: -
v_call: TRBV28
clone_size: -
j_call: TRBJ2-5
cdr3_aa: CASSFGGAGWQETQYF
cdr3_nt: TGTGCCAGCAGTTTTGGGGGGGCAGGGTGGCAAGAGACCCAGTACTTC

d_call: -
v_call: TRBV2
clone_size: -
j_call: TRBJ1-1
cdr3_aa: CASSVGDTEAFF
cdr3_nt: TGTGCCAGCAGTGTAGGGGACACTGAAGCTTTCTTT

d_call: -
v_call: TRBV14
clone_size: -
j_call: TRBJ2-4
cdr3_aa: CASSQQGVGNIQYF
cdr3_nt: TGTGCCAGCAGCCAACAGGGAGTCGGAAACATTCAGTACTTC

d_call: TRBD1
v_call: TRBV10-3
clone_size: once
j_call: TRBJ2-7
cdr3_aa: CAIKGQGEHEQYF
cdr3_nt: TGTGCCATCAAGGGACAGGGGGAACACGAGCAGTACTTC

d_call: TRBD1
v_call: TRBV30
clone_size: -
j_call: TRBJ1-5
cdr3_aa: CASSAGGDQPQHF
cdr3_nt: TGTGCGTCGTCAGCAGGGGGTGATCAGCCCCAGCATTTT

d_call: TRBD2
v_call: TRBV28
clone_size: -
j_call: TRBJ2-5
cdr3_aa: CASSLPSGAGETQYF
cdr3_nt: TGTGCCAGCAGTTTGCCTAGCGGGGCGGGAGAGACCCAGTACTTC

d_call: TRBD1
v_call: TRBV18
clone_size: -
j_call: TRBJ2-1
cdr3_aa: CASSSQSMTGLSAQFF
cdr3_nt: TGTGCCAGCTCATCCCAGAGCATGACAGGGCTATCGGCGCAGTTCTTC

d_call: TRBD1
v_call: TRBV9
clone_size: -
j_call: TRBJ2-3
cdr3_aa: CASSVEGTGGDTQYF
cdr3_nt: TGTGCCAGCAGCGTAGAAGGGACAGGGGGTGATACGCAGTATTTT

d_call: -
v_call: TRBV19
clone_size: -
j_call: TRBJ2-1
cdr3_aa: CASSIINEQFF
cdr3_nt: TGTGCCAGTAGTATAATCAATGAGCAGTTCTTC

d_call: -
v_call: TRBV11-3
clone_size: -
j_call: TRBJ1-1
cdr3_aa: CASSLRSTEAFF
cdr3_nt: TGTGCCAGCAGCTTAAGATCCACTGAAGCTTTCTTT

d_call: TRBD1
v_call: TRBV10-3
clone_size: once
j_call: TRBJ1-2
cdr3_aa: CAIRITGVDYGYTF
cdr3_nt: TGTGCCATCAGGATAACAGGGGTAGATTATGGCTACACCTTC

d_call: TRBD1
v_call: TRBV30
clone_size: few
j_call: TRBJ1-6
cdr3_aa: CAWSQGINNSPLHF
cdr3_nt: TGTGCCTGGTCACAGGGGATAAATAATTCACCCCTCCACTTT

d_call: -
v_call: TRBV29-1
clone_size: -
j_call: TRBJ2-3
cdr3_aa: CSVEVGLGTDTQYF
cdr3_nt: TGCAGCGTTGAGGTAGGGCTCGGCACAGATACGCAGTATTTT

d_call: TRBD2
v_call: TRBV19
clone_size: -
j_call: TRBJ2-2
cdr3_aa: CASSKGTSGSTGELFF
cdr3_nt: TGTGCCAGTAGTAAAGGGACTAGCGGGAGTACCGGGGAGCTGTTTTTT

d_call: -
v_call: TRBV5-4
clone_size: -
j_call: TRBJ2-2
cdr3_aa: CASSLDERGTGELFF
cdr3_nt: TGTGCCAGCAGCTTGGATGAGAGGGGCACCGGGGAGCTGTTTTTT

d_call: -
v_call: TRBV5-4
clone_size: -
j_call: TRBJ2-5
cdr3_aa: CASSFQETQYF
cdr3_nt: TGTGCCAGCAGCTTCCAAGAGACCCAGTACTTC

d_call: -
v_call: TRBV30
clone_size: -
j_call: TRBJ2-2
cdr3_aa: CAWSYAGELFF
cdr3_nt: TGTGCCTGGAGTTACGCCGGGGAGCTGTTTTTT

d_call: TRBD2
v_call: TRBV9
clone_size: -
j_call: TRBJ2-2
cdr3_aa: CASSTSGPNTGELFF
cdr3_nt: TGTGCCAGCAGCACTAGCGGTCCCAACACCGGGGAGCTGTTTTTT

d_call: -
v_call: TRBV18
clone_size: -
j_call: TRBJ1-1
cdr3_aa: CASSPRLLQANTEAFF
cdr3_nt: TGTGCCAGCTCACCACGGTTATTACAGGCGAACACTGAAGCTTTCTTT

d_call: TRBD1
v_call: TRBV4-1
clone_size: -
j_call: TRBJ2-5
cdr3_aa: CASSQALGQGVETQYF
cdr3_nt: TGCGCCAGCAGCCAAGCGCTGGGACAGGGCGTAGAGACCCAGTACTTC

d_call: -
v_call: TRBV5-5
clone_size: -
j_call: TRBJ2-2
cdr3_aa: CASSFSLAPGELFF
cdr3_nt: TGTGCCAGCAGCTTTTCTCTAGCGCCCGGGGAGCTGTTTTTT

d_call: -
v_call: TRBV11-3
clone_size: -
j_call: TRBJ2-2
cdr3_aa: CASSPSRGNTGELFF
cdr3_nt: TGTGCCAGCAGCCCGAGTCGGGGGAACACCGGGGAGCTGTTTTTT

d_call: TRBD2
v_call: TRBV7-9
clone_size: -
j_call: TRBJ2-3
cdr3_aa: CASSPGWAGGNTQYF
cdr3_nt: TGTGCCAGCAGCCCCGGTTGGGCGGGGGGCAATACGCAGTATTTT

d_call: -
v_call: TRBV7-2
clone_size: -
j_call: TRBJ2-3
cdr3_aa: CASSPSGGHSTDTQYF
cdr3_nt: TGTGCCAGCAGCCCTAGTGGGGGACACAGCACAGATACGCAGTATTTT

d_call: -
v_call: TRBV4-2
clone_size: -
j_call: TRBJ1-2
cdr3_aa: CASSHGLGDGYTF
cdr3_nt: TGTGCCAGCAGCCACGGCTTGGGGGATGGCTACACCTTC

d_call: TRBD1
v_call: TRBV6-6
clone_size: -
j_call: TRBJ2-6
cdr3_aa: CASSRTGTGANVLTF
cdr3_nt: TGTGCCAGCAGTCGGACAGGGACTGGGGCCAACGTCCTGACTTTC

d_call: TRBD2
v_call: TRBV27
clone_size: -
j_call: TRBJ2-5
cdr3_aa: CASSLLGGGQETQYF
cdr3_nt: TGTGCCAGCAGTTTACTTGGGGGGGGACAAGAGACCCAGTACTTC

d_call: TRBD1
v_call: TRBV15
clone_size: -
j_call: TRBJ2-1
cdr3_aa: CATSRAVQGNNEQFF
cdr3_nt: TGTGCCACCAGCAGAGCCGTACAGGGGAACAATGAGCAGTTCTTC

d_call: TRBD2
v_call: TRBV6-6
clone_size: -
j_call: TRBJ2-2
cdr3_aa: CASSYPGGNTGELFF
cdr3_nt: TGTGCCAGCAGTTACCCGGGGGGGAACACCGGGGAGCTGTTTTTT

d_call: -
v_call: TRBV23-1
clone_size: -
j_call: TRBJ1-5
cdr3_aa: CASSQSWGNQPQHF
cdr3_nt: TGCGCCAGCAGTCAATCGTGGGGCAATCAGCCCCAGCATTTT

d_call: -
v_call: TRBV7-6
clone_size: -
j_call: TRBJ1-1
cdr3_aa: CASSTTPEGTGMNTEAFF
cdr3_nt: TGTGCCAGCAGCACCACCCCAGAGGGGACTGGGATGAACACTGAAGCTTTCTTT

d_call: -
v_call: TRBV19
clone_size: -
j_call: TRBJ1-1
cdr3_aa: CASVKNMNTEAFF
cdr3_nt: TGTGCCAGTGTCAAGAACATGAACACTGAAGCTTTCTTT

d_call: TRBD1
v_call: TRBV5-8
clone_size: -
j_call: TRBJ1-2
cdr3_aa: CASSPPRDRTSGYTF
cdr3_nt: TGTGCCAGCAGCCCCCCCAGGGACAGGACTTCAGGCTACACCTTC

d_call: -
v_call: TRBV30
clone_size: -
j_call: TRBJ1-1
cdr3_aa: CAWRGTFEAFF
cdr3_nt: TGTGCCTGGAGAGGCACGTTTGAAGCTTTCTTT